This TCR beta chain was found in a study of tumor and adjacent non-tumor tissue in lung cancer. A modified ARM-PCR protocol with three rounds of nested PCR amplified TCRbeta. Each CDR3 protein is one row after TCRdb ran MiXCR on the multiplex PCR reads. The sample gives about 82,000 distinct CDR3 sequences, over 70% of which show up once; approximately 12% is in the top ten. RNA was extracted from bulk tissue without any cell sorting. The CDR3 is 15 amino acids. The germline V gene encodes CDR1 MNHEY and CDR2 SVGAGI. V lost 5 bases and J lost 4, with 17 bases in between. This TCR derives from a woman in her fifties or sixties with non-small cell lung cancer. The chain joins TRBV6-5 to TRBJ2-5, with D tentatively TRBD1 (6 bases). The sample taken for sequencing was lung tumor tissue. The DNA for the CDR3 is TGTGCCAGCAGTCTCCTCGGGACATCTCCAGAGACCCAGTACTTC. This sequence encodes CASSLLGTSPETQYF.